This T cell receptor beta chain was sequenced for a study of Graves' ophthalmopathy and Graves' hyperthyroidism. The sequenced template was RNA, covering the TCR beta CDR3 region. After a first-round RT-PCR with HTBI primers, a second-round multiplex PCR was run. MiXCR was run by TCRdb on the multiplex PCR reads, yielding one entry per CDR3 protein. The sample consists of just over 600,000 distinct CDR3 sequences, approximately 22% of them appearing once. Trimming took 2 bases from V and 2 from J, leaving 10 bases between them. The length of the CDR3 is 14 residues. Germline V gives CDR1 SGHRS, CDR2 YFSETQ.

The sample was peripheral blood. The genes are TRBV5-1 and TRBJ2-5; D gene unclear. The source is a young woman with stable Graves' hyperthyroidism. Some clones in this sample may be carry-over from other donors' samples. CDR3 DNA: TGCGCCAGCAGCTTAGGACCCGAACAAGAGACCCAGTACTTC. Translating gives CASSLGPEQETQYF.